These T cell receptor beta chains were read from a single sample in a study of T cells in Graves' hyperthyroidism and ophthalmopathy. TCRdb independently ran MiXCR on the multiplex PCR reads; one entry per CDR3 protein. The repertoire holds approximately 200,000 distinct CDR3 sequences, with 15% to 20% as singletons. What was sequenced was blood. All receptors come from a man between 40 and 49 years old with Graves' hyperthyroidism. CDR3s include the opening cysteine and the closing phenylalanine or tryptophan. A D gene is named only where the DNA matches it firmly. Expanded clones are given a class, and other clones once, few, many or no size at all.

TRBJ2-2	NA	TRBV5-8	NA	TGTGCCAGCAGCCGGAACCTCACCGGGGAGCTGTTTTTT	CASSRNLTGELFF
TRBJ2-5	few	TRBV7-2	NA	TGTGCCAGCTTTAGGCCACAGGAGGGCGGTGAGACCCAGTACTTC	CASFRPQEGGETQYF
TRBJ2-1	many	TRBV6-2/TRBV6-3	TRBD1	TGTGCCAGCAGTGTCCCGGGACAGGGGGTAAAAAATGAGCAGTTCTTC	CASSVPGQGVKNEQFF
TRBJ2-1	NA	TRBV19	NA	TGTGCCAGTAGTATCTTCGGGAGCTCCTACAATGAGCAGTTCTTC	CASSIFGSSYNEQFF
TRBJ1-6	many	TRBV7-3	NA	TGTGCCAGCAGCTTACAAGGGGGACCAAATTCACCCCTCCACTTT	CASSLQGGPNSPLHF
TRBJ2-5	many	TRBV11-2	TRBD1	TGTGCCAGCAGCTCCGGGACAGGGTCTCAAGAGACCCAGTACTTC	CASSSGTGSQETQYF
TRBJ1-2	NA	TRBV7-8	NA	TGTGCCAGCAGCTTAGTGACAGCCAACTATGGCTACACCTTC	CASSLVTANYGYTF
TRBJ2-5	NA	TRBV20-1	NA	TGCAGTGCTAGGGGTGACCAAGAGACCCAGTACTTC	CSARGDQETQYF
TRBJ1-6	many	TRBV27	NA	TGTGCCAGCAGTTTTGGAACAGGGTGGAATTCACCCCTCCACTTT	CASSFGTGWNSPLHF
TRBJ2-7	many	TRBV20-1	NA	TGCAGTGCGTTGCCCACTCAGTTACAGCAGTACTTC	CSALPTQLQQYF
TRBJ2-7	many	TRBV9	NA	TGTGCCAGCAGCATGCGGACCTCCTACGAGCAGTACTTC	CASSMRTSYEQYF
TRBJ1-1	NA	TRBV28	NA	TGTGCCAGCAGTCCCTCGTGGGGGAACACTGAAGCTTTCTTT	CASSPSWGNTEAFF
TRBJ2-7	many	TRBV18	NA	TGTGCCAGCTTGCGGACAGTAGGGGACGGCGAGCAGTACTTC	CASLRTVGDGEQYF
TRBJ2-2	NA	TRBV5-6	TRBD2	TGTGCCAGCAGGATCATGTGGACTAGCGACACCGGGGAGCTGTTTTTT	CASRIMWTSDTGELFF
TRBJ2-6	NA	TRBV18	NA	TGTGCCAGCTCACCCCCGCCAAGGGCGTCTGGGGCCAACGTCCTGACTTTC	CASSPPPRASGANVLTF
TRBJ2-5	many	TRBV9	NA	TGTGCCAGCAGCGTAGTAGGGTACGGGACCCAGTACTTC	CASSVVGYGTQYF
TRBJ2-1	many	TRBV11-2	NA	TGTGCCAGCAGGCAGACTTACGATGAGCAGTTCTTC	CASRQTYDEQFF
TRBJ2-1	once	TRBV2	TRBD2	TGTGCCAGCAGCAGGACTAGCGGGAACCCCAATGAGCAGTTCTTC	CASSRTSGNPNEQFF
TRBJ2-5	many	TRBV7-9	NA	TGTGCCAGCAGCTTAGATGTTGGTCAGGGTGAGACCCAGTACTTC	CASSLDVGQGETQYF
TRBJ2-2	many	TRBV20-1	NA	TGCAGTGCTAGAAGGAGGGGACGGGACACCGGGGAGCTGTTTTTT	CSARRRGRDTGELFF